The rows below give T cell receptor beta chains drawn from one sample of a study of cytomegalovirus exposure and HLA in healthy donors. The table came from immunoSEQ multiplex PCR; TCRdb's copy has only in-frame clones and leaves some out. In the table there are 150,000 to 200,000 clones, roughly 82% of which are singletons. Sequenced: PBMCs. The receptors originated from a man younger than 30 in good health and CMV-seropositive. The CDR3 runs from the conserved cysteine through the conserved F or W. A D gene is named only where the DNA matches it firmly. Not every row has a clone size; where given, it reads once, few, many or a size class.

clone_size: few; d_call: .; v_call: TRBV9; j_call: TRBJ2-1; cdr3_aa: CASSVAGDPSDNEQFF; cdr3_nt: TGTGCCAGCAGCGTCGCCGGGGATCCCAGCGACAATGAGCAGTTCTTC
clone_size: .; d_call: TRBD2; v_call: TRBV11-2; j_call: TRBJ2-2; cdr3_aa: CASSPRAGVQTGELFF; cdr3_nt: TGTGCCAGCAGCCCTAGGGCGGGAGTTCAGACCGGGGAGCTGTTTTTT
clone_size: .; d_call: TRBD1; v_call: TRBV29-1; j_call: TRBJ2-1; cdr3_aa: CSAQDRVSIQFF; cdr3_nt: TGCAGCGCTCAGGACAGGGTCTCAATACAGTTCTTC
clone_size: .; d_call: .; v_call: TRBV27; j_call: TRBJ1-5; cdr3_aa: CASSLSSSGGQPQHF; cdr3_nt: TGTGCCAGCAGTTTATCTAGCTCTGGCGGTCAGCCCCAGCATTTT
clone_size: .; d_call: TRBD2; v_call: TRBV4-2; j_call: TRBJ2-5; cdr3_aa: CASSPLTSGGETQYF; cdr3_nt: TGTGCCAGCAGCCCCCTTACTAGCGGGGGAGAGACCCAGTACTTC
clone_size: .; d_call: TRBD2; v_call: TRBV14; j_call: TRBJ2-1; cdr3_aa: CASSQDSGSSYNEQFF; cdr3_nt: TGTGCCAGCAGCCAAGACAGCGGGAGCTCCTACAATGAGCAGTTCTTC
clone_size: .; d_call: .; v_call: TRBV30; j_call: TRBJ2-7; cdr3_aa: CAWSGGYEQYF; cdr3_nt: TGTGCCTGGAGTGGCGGATACGAGCAGTACTTC
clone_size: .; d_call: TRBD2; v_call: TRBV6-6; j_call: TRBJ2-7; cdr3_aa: CASSPSGTVLEQYF; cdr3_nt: TGTGCCAGCAGTCCCAGCGGGACCGTCCTCGAGCAGTACTTC
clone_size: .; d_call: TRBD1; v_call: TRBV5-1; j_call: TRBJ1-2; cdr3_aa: CASSPGGTANYGYTF; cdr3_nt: TGCGCCAGCAGCCCGGGGGGGACAGCTAACTATGGCTACACCTTC
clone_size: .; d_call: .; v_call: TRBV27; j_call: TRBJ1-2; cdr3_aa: CASSTSQNYGYTF; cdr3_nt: TGTGCCAGCAGTACCTCACAGAACTATGGCTACACCTTC
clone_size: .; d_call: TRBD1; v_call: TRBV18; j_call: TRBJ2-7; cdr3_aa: CASSRRTGYTEQYF; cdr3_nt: TGTGCCAGCTCACGCCGGACAGGGTACACCGAGCAGTACTTC
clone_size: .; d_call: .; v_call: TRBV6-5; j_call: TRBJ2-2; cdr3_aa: CASRGGRDTGELFF; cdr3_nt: TGTGCCAGCAGGGGAGGAAGAGACACCGGGGAGCTGTTTTTT
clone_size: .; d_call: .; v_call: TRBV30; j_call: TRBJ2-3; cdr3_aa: CAHGRGLHTDTQYF; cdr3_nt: TGTGCCCATGGACGGGGGTTGCACACAGATACGCAGTATTTT
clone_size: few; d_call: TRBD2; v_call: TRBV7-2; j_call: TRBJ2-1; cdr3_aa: CASSVLAGGYNEQFF; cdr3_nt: TGTGCCAGCAGCGTCCTAGCGGGAGGCTACAATGAGCAGTTCTTC
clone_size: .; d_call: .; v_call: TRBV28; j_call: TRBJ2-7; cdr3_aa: CASSLGGSKAQNPYEQYF; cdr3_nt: TGTGCCAGCAGTTTGGGGGGTAGTAAGGCACAAAACCCCTACGAGCAGTACTTC
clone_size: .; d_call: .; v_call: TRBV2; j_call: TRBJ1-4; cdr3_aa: CASRRQLVREKLFF; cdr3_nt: TGTGCCAGCAGAAGACAGCTTGTACGTGAAAAACTGTTTTTT
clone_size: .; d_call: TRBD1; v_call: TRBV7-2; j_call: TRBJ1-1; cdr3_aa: CASSLRTGSRTEAFF; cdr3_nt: TGTGCCAGCAGCTTAAGGACAGGGAGCAGGACTGAAGCTTTCTTT
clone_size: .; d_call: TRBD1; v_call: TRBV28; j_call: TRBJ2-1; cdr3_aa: CASSRDRARYGEQFF; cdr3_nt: TGTGCCAGCAGCCGGGACAGGGCCAGGTATGGTGAGCAGTTCTTC
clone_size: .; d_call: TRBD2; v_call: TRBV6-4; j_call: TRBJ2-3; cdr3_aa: CASSTLAGPQNTQYF; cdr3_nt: TGTGCCAGCAGTACCCTAGCGGGACCACAGAATACGCAGTATTTT
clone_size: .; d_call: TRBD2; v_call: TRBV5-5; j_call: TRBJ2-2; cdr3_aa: CASSQTSGKGGGELFF; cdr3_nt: TGTGCCAGCAGCCAGACTAGCGGGAAAGGGGGCGGGGAGCTGTTTTTT
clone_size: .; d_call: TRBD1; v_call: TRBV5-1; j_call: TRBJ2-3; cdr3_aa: CASSGTGNTDTQYF; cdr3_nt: TGCGCCAGCAGCGGGACAGGGAATACAGATACGCAGTATTTT
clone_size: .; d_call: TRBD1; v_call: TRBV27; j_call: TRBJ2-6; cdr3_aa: CASSPTGGSSGANVLTF; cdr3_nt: TGTGCCAGCAGTCCGACAGGGGGTTCCTCTGGGGCCAACGTCCTGACTTTC
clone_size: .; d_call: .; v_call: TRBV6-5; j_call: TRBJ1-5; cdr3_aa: CASSRTIHQPQHF; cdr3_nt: TGTGCCAGCAGTCGAACAATCCATCAGCCCCAGCATTTT
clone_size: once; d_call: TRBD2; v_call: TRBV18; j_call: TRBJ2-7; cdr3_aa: CASSPISSGATYEQYF; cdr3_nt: TGTGCCAGCTCACCTATCTCTAGCGGGGCAACCTACGAGCAGTACTTC
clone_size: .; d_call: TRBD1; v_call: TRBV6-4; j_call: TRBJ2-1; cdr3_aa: CASSGDRGQGPINEQFF; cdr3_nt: TGTGCCAGCAGTGGAGATAGGGGACAGGGACCGATCAATGAGCAGTTCTTC
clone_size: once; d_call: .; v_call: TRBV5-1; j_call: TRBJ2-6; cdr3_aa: CASSPQAPGANVLTF; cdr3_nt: TGCGCCAGCAGCCCACAGGCACCTGGGGCCAACGTCCTGACTTTC
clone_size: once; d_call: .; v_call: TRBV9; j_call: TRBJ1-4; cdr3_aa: CASSVSGATNEKLFF; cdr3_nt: TGTGCCAGCAGCGTTTCGGGGGCAACTAATGAAAAACTGTTTTTT
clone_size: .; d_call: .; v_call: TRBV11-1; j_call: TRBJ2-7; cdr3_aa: CASSPFFRDQSEQYF; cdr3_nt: TGTGCCAGCAGCCCGTTCTTCAGGGATCAATCCGAGCAGTACTTC
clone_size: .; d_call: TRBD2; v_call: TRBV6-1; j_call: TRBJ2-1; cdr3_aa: CASPSGRAGYNEQFF; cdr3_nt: TGTGCCAGCCCTAGCGGGAGGGCCGGCTACAATGAGCAGTTCTTC
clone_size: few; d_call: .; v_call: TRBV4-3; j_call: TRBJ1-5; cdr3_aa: CASSPSWTGDQPQHF; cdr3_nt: TGCGCCAGCAGCCCCTCCTGGACGGGGGATCAGCCCCAGCATTTT
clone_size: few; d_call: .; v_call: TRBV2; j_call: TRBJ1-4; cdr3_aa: CASSEASKGEKLFF; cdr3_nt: TGTGCCAGCAGTGAGGCGAGCAAGGGGGAAAAACTGTTTTTT
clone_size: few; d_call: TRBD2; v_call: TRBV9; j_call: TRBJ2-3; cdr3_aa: CASSEGREYITDTQYF; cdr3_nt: TGTGCCAGCAGCGAGGGGAGGGAATACATCACAGATACGCAGTATTTT
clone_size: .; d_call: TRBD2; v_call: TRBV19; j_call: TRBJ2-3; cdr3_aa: CASTRRLAGGSTDTQYF; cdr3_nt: TGTGCCAGTACCCGGAGACTAGCGGGAGGAAGCACAGATACGCAGTATTTT
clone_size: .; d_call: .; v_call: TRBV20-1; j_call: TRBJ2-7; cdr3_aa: CSGGFRGEQYF; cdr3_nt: TGCAGTGGGGGTTTTAGGGGGGAGCAGTACTTC
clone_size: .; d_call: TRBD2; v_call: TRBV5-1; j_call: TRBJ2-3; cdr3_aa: CASSPRLAGNTDTQYF; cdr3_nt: TGCGCCAGCAGCCCCCGACTAGCGGGAAACACAGATACGCAGTATTTT
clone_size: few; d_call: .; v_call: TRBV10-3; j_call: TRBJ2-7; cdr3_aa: CAARGGGDEQYF; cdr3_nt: TGTGCAGCCCGCGGCGGTGGCGACGAGCAGTACTTC
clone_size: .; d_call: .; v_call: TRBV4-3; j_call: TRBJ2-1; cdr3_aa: CASSQGLSYNEQFF; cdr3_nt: TGCGCCAGCAGCCAAGGGCTCTCCTACAATGAGCAGTTCTTC
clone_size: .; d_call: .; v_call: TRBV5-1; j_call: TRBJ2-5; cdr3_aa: CASSLAKGGLARVVQETQYF; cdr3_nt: TGCGCCAGCAGCTTGGCAAAGGGGGGGCTCGCCCGGGTGGTCCAAGAGACCCAGTACTTC
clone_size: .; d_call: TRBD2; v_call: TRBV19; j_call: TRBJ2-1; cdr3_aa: CASSTSGRSYNEQFF; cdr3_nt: TGTGCCAGTAGTACTAGCGGGAGGTCCTACAATGAGCAGTTCTTC
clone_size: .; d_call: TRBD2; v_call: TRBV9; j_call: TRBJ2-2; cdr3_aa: CASSVSVAGAGELFF; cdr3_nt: TGTGCCAGCAGCGTAAGTGTCGCGGGAGCCGGGGAGCTGTTTTTT
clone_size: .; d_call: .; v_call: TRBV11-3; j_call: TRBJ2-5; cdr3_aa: CASSPPSRETQYF; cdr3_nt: TGTGCCAGCAGCCCGCCCTCGAGGGAGACCCAGTACTTC
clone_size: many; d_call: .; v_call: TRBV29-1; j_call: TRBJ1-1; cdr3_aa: CSVVNTEAFF; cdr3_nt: TGCAGCGTCGTAAACACTGAAGCTTTCTTT
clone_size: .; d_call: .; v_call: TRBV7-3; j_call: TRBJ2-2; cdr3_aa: CASSLRSAGNTGELFF; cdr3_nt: TGTGCCAGCAGCTTAAGATCCGCGGGGAACACCGGGGAGCTGTTTTTT
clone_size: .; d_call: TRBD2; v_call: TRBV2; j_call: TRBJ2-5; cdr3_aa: CASSAGGGWYRETQYF; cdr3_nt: TGTGCCAGCAGCGCCGGGGGGGGGTGGTATCGGGAGACCCAGTACTTC
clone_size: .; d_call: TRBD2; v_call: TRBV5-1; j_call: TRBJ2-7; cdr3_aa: CASSLDLAGPEQYF; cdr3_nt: TGCGCCAGCAGCTTGGATTTAGCGGGCCCCGAGCAGTACTTC
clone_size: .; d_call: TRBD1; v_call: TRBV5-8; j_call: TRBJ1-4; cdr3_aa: CASSPGDSSSNEKLFF; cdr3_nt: TGTGCCAGCAGCCCGGGGGACAGCTCGTCTAATGAAAAACTGTTTTTT
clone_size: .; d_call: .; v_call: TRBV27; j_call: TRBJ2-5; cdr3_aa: CASSPWDKETQYF; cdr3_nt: TGTGCCAGCAGTCCCTGGGACAAAGAGACCCAGTACTTC
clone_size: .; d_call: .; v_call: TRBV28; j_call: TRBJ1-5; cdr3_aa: CASLPGGPEGNQPQHF; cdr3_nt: TGTGCCAGCCTCCCCGGGGGGCCGGAGGGCAATCAGCCCCAGCATTTT
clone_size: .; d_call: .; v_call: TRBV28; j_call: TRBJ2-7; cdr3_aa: CASSLLGAYEQYF; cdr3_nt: TGTGCCAGCTCGCTACTGGGAGCCTACGAGCAGTACTTC
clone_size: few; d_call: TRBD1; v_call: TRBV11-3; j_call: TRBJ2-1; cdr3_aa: CASSLGQTGWDEQFF; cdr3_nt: TGTGCCAGCAGCTTAGGCCAGACAGGGTGGGATGAGCAGTTCTTC
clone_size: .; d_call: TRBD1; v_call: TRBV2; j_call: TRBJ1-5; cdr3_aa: CASSKGTGGSNQPQHF; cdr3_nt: TGTGCCAGCAGTAAAGGGACAGGGGGTAGCAATCAGCCCCAGCATTTT
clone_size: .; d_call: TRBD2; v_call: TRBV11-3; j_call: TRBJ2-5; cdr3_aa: CASSQGTSGSPETQYF; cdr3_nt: TGTGCCAGCAGCCAAGGGACTAGCGGGAGTCCGGAGACCCAGTACTTC
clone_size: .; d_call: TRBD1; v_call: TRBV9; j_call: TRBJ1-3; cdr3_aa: CASSAFDRVKSGNTIYF; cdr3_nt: TGTGCCAGCAGCGCTTTTGACAGGGTCAAATCTGGAAACACCATATATTTT